This TCR beta chain was documented in a study of blood T cell repertoires in COVID-19. Study-wide background: Material from acute and convalescent COVID-19 was sourced from the United States, Italy and Spain. T cells, B-cell-depleted T cells, or PBMCs provided the cDNA or gDNA that served as material.

In the authors' methods: Estimates of nucleated cell counts were drawn from the amplification of reference gene primers. TCRdb's copy holds only in-frame clones and misses some; the assay was immunoSEQ multiplex PCR. The V and J calls and clone size are taken from that table; D and trimming were inferred from the DNA. Altogether around 240,000 clones are present, 70% to 85% being singletons, with the ten largest covering around 1.8%. Germline V gene sequence: CDR1 SGDLS, CDR2 YYNGEE. The CDR3 totals 13 residues. V dropped 1 base and J dropped 5 bases, with 9 bases sitting between them. This sequence originates from a woman aged 80 or over with acute or convalescent COVID-19. The chain joins TRBV9 to TRBJ1-1; D is ambiguous. The material sequenced was peripheral blood. The chain's CDR3 is CASSVSDSTEAFF. The CDR3 nucleotides read TGTGCCAGCAGCGTATCTGATAGTACTGAAGCTTTCTTT. Full variable domain (rest looked up from reference TRBV9 and TRBJ1-1): DSGVTQTPKHLITATGQRVTLRCSPRSGDLSVYWYQQSLDQGLQFLIQYYNGEERAKGNILERFSAQQFPDLHSELNLSSLELGDSALYFCASSVSDSTEAFFGQGTRLTVV.